Following are 21 T cell receptor beta chains from one sample sequenced in a study of T-cell reconstitution after alpha-beta-depleted transplantation in children. Preparation of the TCRbeta library was carried out with unique molecular identifiers. TCRdb reprocessed the PCR reads via MiXCR and lists one record per CDR3 protein. The table has a few hundred thousand distinct CDR3 sequences, approximately 11% seen once. The sequenced sample was PBMCs from the stem cell graft donor, obtained from the stem cell graft. The receptors here all came from a human donor who donated a stem cell graft to a child with acute myeloid leukemia.

By share of the sample, this clonotype is medium-sized. V is TRBV7-9 and J is TRBJ2-7, with a tentative D call TRBD2 (5 bases). Germline V gene sequence: CDR1 SEHNR, CDR2 FQNEAQ (reference sequence). The CDR3 is 13 amino acids. Trimming took off 5 bases at V and 4 bases at J, with 12 bases between the two ends. The CDR3 bases are TGTGCCAGCAGCCCCGGTTCGGGATACGAGCAGTACGTC. It codes for CASSPGSGYEQYV.

There are a few counts of this clonotype. The V and J genes are TRBV5-1 and TRBJ2-7; tentatively, D is TRBD2 (6 bases). Germline assignment: CDR1 SGHRS and CDR2 YFSETQ. Between the trimmed V and J ends, which lost 3 bases and 5 bases, there was a span of 18 bases. There are 15 residues in the CDR3. In DNA form, the CDR3 reads TGCGCCAGCAGCTGGGCCGGGACTGAAGGCGACGAGCAGTACGTC. Protein product: CASSWAGTEGDEQYV.

This clonotype was found a few times. A clone one base away is much larger, so this may be a read error. The V call is TRBV6-2 or TRBV6-3, the J call TRBJ2-6; D possibly uses TRBD1 or TRBD2 (5 bases each). The CDR3 loop spans 15 amino acids. CDR1 and CDR2 from the germline V gene are MNHEY and SVGEGT. CDR3 DNA sequence: TGTGCCAGCAGTAGACGGGCGCCCGGGGCCAACGGCCTGACTTTC. Protein: CASSRRAPGANGLTF.

The chain uses TRBV6-4 and TRBJ2-1, with 11 nucleotides matching TRBD1. Trimming at V came to 3 bases and at J to 6 bases, leaving 4 bases not matched to a gene. CDR1 MRHNA and CDR2 SNTAGT come from the germline V gene. This CDR3 spans 15 amino acids. CDR3 residues: CASSEGTGGGNEQFF. The CDR3 DNA reads TGTGCCAGCAGTGAAGGGACAGGGGGAGGCAATGAGCAGTTCTTC.

At least ten counts were recorded for this clonotype. J is TRBJ1-5 and V is TRBV12-3 or TRBV12-4; 7 bases line up with TRBD1. V lost 2 bases and J lost 5; bases outside the gene matches: 9. This CDR3 comprises 16 residues. The CDR3 is CASSLWARGSYQPQHF. The CDR3 bases are TGTGCCAGCAGTTTATGGGCCAGGGGGTCGTATCAGCCCCAGCATTTT.

This clonotype was counted a few times. The chain links TRBV6-4 to TRBJ2-7; maybe TRBD2 (5 bases). Deletions cut 6 bases from V and 1 base from J, with 13 bases between. The CDR3 totals 14 residues. Germline assignment: CDR1 MRHNA and CDR2 SNTAGT. CDR3 in DNA: TGTGCCAGCAGCGCGGGCCCGGGATCCTACGAGCAGTACTTC. It codes for CASSAGPGSYEQYF.

This clonotype has a handful of counts. The rearrangement links TRBV29-1 to TRBJ1-1; D call uncertain. Trimming left V 6 bases short and J 0 bases short, with 20 bases between. Germline values: CDR1 SQVTM, CDR2 ANQGSEA. The CDR3 contains 16 residues. The CDR3 DNA reads TGCAGCGTCGCGTCCAGACATGGAGGCATGAACACTGAAGCTTTCTTT. Encoded protein: CSVASRHGGMNTEAFF. Variable domain in full (rest from reference TRBV29-1 and TRBJ1-1): SAVISQKPSRDICQRGTSLTIQCQVDSQVTMMFWYRQQPGQSLTLIATANQGSEATYESGFVIDKFPISRPNLTFSTLTVSNMSPEDSSIYLCSVASRHGGMNTEAFFGQGTRLTVV.

The gene calls are TRBV10-3 and TRBJ2-3, with 7 bases aligning to TRBD2. J was trimmed by 1 base and V by 4 bases; bases with no gene match: 14. This CDR3 contains 18 residues. Germline assignment: CDR1 ENHRY and CDR2 SYGVKD. The chain's CDR3 is CAISARNSGGGGTDTQYF. The CDR3 DNA reads as TGTGCCATCAGTGCAAGAAACTCGGGCGGGGGAGGCACAGATACGCAGTATTTT.

Remarks on this clonotype: The junction and the germline gene differ at one end; a read error may be behind it. The chain recombines TRBV7-2 with TRBJ2-1; TRBD1 agrees at 10 bases. CDR3 length: 14 amino acids. Germline V lookup: CDR1 SGHTA, CDR2 FQGNSA. CDR3 bases: TGTGCCAGCAGCGGTGACAGGGGGCGATCCTGGCAGTCCTTC. Protein: CASSGDRGRSWQSF.

This clonotype turned up a few times. This chain uses TRBV29-1 with TRBJ2-3, with TRBD2 as a possible D gene (7 bases). The V end lost 3 bases, the J end lost 2 bases, and 15 bases lay between the germline ends. Germline CDR1 is SQVTM and CDR2 is ANQGSEA. This CDR3 contains 15 residues. The CDR3 region is CSVEPGGRNTDTQYF. The CDR3 DNA reads TGCAGCGTTGAGCCGGGGGGCCGGAACACAGATACGCAGTATTTT.

In its sample, this clonotype was seen a few times. The rearrangement links TRBV10-3 to TRBJ1-1, with 7 bases identical to TRBD1. Germline CDR1 reads ENHRY; CDR2 reads SYGVKD. With 6 bases clipped from V and 0 bases from J, the junction kept 4 bases outside the gene matches. This CDR3 is built from 14 residues. As DNA, the CDR3 is TGTGCCATCAGCAACAGGGGCTTGAACACTGAAGCTTTCTTT. Encoded protein: CAISNRGLNTEAFF.

The chain joins TRBV4-1 to TRBJ2-1; no firm D call. The CDR3 length is 12 residues. Germline-derived CDR1 and CDR2 are MGHRA and YSYEKL. V gave up 3 bases and J gave up 10 bases, with 10 bases separating them. CDR3 protein: CASSHNYMEQFF. The CDR3 bases are TGCGCCAGCAGCCACAACTACATGGAGCAGTTCTTC.

This clonotype was counted at least ten times. This chain uses TRBV7-9 with TRBJ1-6; D is possibly TRBD1 (5 bases). The CDR3 consists of 15 residues. CDR1 and CDR2 from the germline V gene are SEHNR and FQNEAQ (reference sequence). V lost 7 bases and J lost 8, with 18 bases in between. CDR3 DNA sequence: TGTGCCAGCACCTGGGGCGGCGGCGTTCATTCACCCCTCCACTTT. It translates to CASTWGGGVHSPLHF.

This clonotype was recorded a few times. The chain carries TRBV29-1 and TRBJ2-1, with D maybe TRBD2 (6 bases). V was pared by 4 bases and J by 10 bases, with 20 bases between. The CDR3 length is 14 residues. Per germline, CDR1 SQVTM and CDR2 ANQGSEA. Written as DNA, the CDR3 is TGCAGCGTTGGGTGGCTAGCGACGAGGACGGAGCAGTTCTTC. This translates into CSVGWLATRTEQFF.

This clonotype was recorded at least ten times. The V and J genes are TRBV3-1 and TRBJ2-2, with unresolved D. Deletions cut 10 bases from V and 6 bases from J, with 6 bases between. Germline values: CDR1 LGHDT, CDR2 YNNKEL (reference sequence). This CDR3 is 10 amino acids long. The CDR3 DNA is TGTGCCACCTGGGCCGGGGAGCTGTTTTTT. It yields the protein CATWAGELFF.

This rearrangement joins TRBV4-1 to TRBJ2-1, with TRBD2 matching over 12 bases. The CDR3 totals 16 residues. J gave up 4 bases and V 4 bases, and 5 bases lay outside the gene matches. The V gene's germline CDR1 is MGHRA and CDR2 YSYEKL. The CDR3, as DNA: TGCGCCAGCAGCCCACGACTAGCGGGAGAGTACAATGAGCAGTTCTTC. Its protein product is CASSPRLAGEYNEQFF.

There are many counts of this clonotype. V and J are TRBV20-1 and TRBJ2-3, with 11 bases fitting TRBD2. Per the germline V gene, CDR1 is DFQATT and CDR2 is SNEGSKA (reference sequence). This CDR3 has 18 residues. Trimming removed 1 base from V and 4 bases from J; junction bases left unmatched: 13. The CDR3 sequence: CSARGLIISGRAADTQYF. The CDR3 DNA sequence: TGCAGTGCTAGAGGTCTGATTATTAGCGGGAGGGCCGCAGATACGCAGTATTTT.

This clonotype showed up many times. V gene TRBV5-5 combines with J gene TRBJ1-3; D not certain. Trimming removed 0 bases at V and 0 bases at J, with 7 bases between. Germline V lookup: CDR1 SGHKS, CDR2 YYEKEE (reference sequence). The CDR3 contains 15 residues. CDR3 protein: CASSLAWFSGNTIYF. CDR3 DNA sequence: TGTGCCAGCAGCTTGGCCTGGTTCTCTGGAAACACCATATATTTT.

In its sample, this clonotype was seen a few times. The chain combines TRBV7-9 with TRBJ2-5; D gene ambiguous. Trimming took off 2 bases at V and 5 bases at J, with 6 bases between the two ends. Germline assignment: CDR1 SEHNR and CDR2 FQNEAQ (reference sequence). The CDR3 has 12 residues. CDR3 sequence: CASSLFLETQYF. CDR3 nucleotide sequence: TGTGCCAGCAGCTTATTCCTTGAGACCCAGTACTTC. The full variable domain, rest sourced from reference TRBV7-9 and TRBJ2-5, is DTGVSQNPRHKITKRGQNVTFRCDPISEHNRLYWYRQTLGQGPEFLTYFQNEAQLEKSRLLSDRFSAERPKGSFSTLEIQRTEQGDSAMYLCASSLFLETQYFGPGTRLLVL.

In its sample, this clonotype was seen a few times. The V call is TRBV7-2, the J call TRBJ2-7; D is uncertain. This CDR3 has 14 amino acids. V was trimmed by 4 bases and J by 0 bases, leaving 10 bases between them. In germline, CDR1 is SGHTA, CDR2 FQGNSA. CDR3 nucleotide sequence: TGTGCCAGCAGCTCACTACCCCTCTCCTACGAGCAGTACTTC. It specifies CASSSLPLSYEQYF.

The rearrangement joins TRBV19 to TRBJ2-6; D unresolved. The CDR3 totals 15 residues. Trimming stripped 3 bases from V and 0 bases from J, with 6 bases between. The germline V gene encodes CDR1 LNHDA and CDR2 SQIVND (reference sequence). CDR3 DNA sequence: TGTGCCAGTAGTATTTGGGACTCTGGGGCCAACGTCCTGACTTTC. This gives the protein CASSIWDSGANVLTF.